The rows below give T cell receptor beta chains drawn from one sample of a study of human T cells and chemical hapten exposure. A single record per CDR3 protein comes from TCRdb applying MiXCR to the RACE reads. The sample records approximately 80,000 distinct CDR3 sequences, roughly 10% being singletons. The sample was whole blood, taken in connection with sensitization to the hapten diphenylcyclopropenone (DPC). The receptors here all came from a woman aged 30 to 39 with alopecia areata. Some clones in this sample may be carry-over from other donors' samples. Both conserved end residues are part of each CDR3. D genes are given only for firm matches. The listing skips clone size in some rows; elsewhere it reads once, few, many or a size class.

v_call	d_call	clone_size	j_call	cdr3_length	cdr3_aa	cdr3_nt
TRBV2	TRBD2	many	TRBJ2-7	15	CASTPLGGAVGEQYF	TGTGCCAGCACCCCCCTCGGGGGGGCCGTTGGGGAGCAGTACTTC
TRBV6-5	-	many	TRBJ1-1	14	CASSYSKGATEAFF	TGTGCCAGCAGTTACTCGAAAGGGGCCACTGAAGCTTTCTTT
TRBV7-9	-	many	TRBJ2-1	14	CASSSKGSDNEQFF	TGTGCCAGCAGCTCCAAGGGGAGCGATAATGAGCAGTTCTTC
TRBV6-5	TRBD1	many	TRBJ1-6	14	CASSYEDRGSPLHF	TGTGCCAGCAGTTACGAGGACAGGGGTTCACCCCTCCACTTT
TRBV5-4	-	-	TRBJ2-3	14	CASSPGDSRDTQYF	TGTGCCAGCAGCCCGGGGGACTCTCGAGATACGCAGTATTTT
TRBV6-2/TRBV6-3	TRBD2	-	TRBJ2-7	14	CASSQRGESYEQYF	TGTGCCAGCAGCCAGCGGGGGGAATCCTACGAGCAGTACTTC
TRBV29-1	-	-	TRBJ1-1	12	CSGDRRNTEAFF	TGCAGCGGAGACCGACGGAACACTGAAGCTTTCTTT
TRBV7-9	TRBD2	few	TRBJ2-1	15	CASSLGTSGNNEQFF	TGTGCCAGCAGCTTAGGGACTAGCGGAAACAATGAGCAGTTCTTC
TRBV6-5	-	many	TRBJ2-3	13	CASSPYRVDTQYF	TGTGCCAGCAGTCCCTACAGGGTAGATACGCAGTATTTT
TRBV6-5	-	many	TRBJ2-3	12	CASSSLTDTQYF	TGTGCCAGCAGTTCACTTACAGATACGCAGTATTTT
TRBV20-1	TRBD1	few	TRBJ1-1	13	CSATPGQGAEAFF	TGCAGTGCTACCCCGGGACAGGGAGCCGAAGCTTTCTTT
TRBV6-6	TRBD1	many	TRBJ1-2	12	CASSPGGPGYTF	TGTGCCAGCAGTCCAGGGGGCCCTGGCTACACCTTC
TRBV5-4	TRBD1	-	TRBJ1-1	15	CASSRDRGIGTEAFF	TGTGCCAGCAGCCGGGACAGGGGTATAGGGACTGAAGCTTTCTTT
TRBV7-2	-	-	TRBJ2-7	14	CASSLAGMRNEQYF	TGTGCCAGCAGCTTAGCCGGGATGAGGAACGAGCAGTACTTC
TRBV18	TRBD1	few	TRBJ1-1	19	CASSPLGLGTGGAQAEAFF	TGTGCCAGCTCACCTCTAGGCCTTGGGACAGGGGGGGCTCAGGCTGAAGCTTTCTTT
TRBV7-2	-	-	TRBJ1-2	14	CASSFLDSNYGYTF	TGTGCCAGCAGCTTCTTGGACAGCAACTATGGCTACACCTTC
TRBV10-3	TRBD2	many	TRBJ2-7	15	CAIRGLAGGSYEQYF	TGTGCCATCAGGGGACTAGCGGGAGGGTCCTACGAGCAGTACTTC
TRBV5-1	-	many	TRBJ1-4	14	CASTVDSTNEKLFF	TGCGCCAGCACCGTGGACAGTACTAATGAAAAACTGTTTTTT
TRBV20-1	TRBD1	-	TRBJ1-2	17	CSAAGSDRGPANYGYTF	TGCAGTGCCGCAGGGTCGGACAGGGGGCCGGCTAACTATGGCTACACCTTC
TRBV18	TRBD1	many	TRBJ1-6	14	CASSPGQGSSPLHF	TGTGCCAGCTCGCCGGGACAGGGGAGTTCACCCCTCCACTTT
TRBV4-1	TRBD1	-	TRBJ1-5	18	CASSQHTDRGRSNQPQHF	TGCGCCAGCAGCCAACACACCGACAGGGGGCGAAGCAATCAGCCCCAGCATTTT
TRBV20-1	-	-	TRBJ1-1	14	CSARDFQGPSEAFF	TGCAGTGCTAGAGATTTCCAGGGGCCCAGTGAAGCTTTCTTT
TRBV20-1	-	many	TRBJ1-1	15	CSARPLGQLNTEAFF	TGCAGTGCTAGGCCATTAGGACAGTTGAACACTGAAGCTTTCTTT
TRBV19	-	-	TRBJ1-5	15	CASSIDSAGVQPQHF	TGTGCCAGTAGTATAGATTCGGCAGGCGTGCAGCCCCAGCATTTT
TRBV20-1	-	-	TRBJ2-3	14	CSAIKADWADTQYF	TGCAGTGCCATAAAAGCGGATTGGGCAGATACGCAGTATTTT
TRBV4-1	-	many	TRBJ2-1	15	CASSQVGTGTDEQFF	TGCGCCAGCAGCCAAGTGGGGACTGGGACGGATGAGCAGTTCTTC
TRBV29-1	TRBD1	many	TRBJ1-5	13	CSAGQGADQPQHF	TGCAGCGCTGGACAGGGGGCAGATCAGCCCCAGCATTTT
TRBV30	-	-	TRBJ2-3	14	CAWSTSLGTDTQYF	TGTGCCTGGAGTACGTCCCTTGGCACAGATACGCAGTATTTT
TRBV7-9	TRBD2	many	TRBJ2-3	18	CASSPTSGGGWGTDTQYF	TGTGCCAGCAGCCCGACTAGCGGCGGAGGTTGGGGCACAGATACGCAGTATTTT
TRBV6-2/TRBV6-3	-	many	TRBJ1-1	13	CASSSQRDTEAFF	TGTGCCAGCAGTTCCCAGCGAGACACTGAAGCTTTCTTT
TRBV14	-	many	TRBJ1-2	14	CASSPTTDDYGYTF	TGTGCCAGCAGCCCTACAACCGACGACTATGGCTACACCTTC
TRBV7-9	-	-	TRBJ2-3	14	CASSLGTSTDTQYF	TGTGCCAGCAGCTTAGGGACCAGCACAGATACGCAGTATTTT
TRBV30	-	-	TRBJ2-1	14	CAWGFGSSYNEQFF	TGTGCCTGGGGTTTCGGGAGCTCCTACAATGAGCAGTTCTTC
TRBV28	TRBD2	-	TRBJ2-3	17	CASSLRTSGSSTDTQYF	TGTGCCAGCAGTTTGAGGACTAGCGGGTCTAGCACAGATACGCAGTATTTT
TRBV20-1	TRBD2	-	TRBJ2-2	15	CSAQMTSGRSGELFF	TGCAGTGCCCAGATGACTAGCGGGAGGTCCGGGGAGCTGTTTTTT
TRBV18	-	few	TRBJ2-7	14	CASSPPSKDYEQYF	TGTGCCAGCTCACCACCTAGCAAGGACTACGAGCAGTACTTC
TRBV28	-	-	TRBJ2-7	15	CASRIEIGPTYEQYF	TGTGCCAGCAGAATTGAAATAGGACCAACCTACGAGCAGTACTTC
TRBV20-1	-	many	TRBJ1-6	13	CSARGFTDSPLHF	TGCAGTGCTCGGGGTTTCACCGATTCACCCCTCCACTTT
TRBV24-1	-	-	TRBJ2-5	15	CATSDRRQVQETQYF	TGTGCCACCAGTGACCGAAGACAGGTCCAAGAGACCCAGTACTTC
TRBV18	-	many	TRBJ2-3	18	CASSPLPESSASTDTQYF	TGTGCCAGCTCACCCCTGCCGGAGTCCAGTGCTAGCACAGATACGCAGTATTTT
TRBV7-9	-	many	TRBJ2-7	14	CASSHRDGTYEQYF	TGTGCCAGCAGTCACCGGGACGGTACCTACGAGCAGTACTTC
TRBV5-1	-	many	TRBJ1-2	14	CASSSRAGGYGYTF	TGCGCCAGCAGTTCCAGGGCAGGAGGCTATGGCTACACCTTC
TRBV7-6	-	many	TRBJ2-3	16	CASSLVSQSTTDTQYF	TGTGCCAGCAGCTTAGTTAGTCAGAGCACCACAGATACGCAGTATTTT
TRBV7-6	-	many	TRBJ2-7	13	CASSAWTDYEQYF	TGTGCCAGCAGCGCATGGACAGACTACGAGCAGTACTTC
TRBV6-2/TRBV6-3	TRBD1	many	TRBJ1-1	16	CASSPQPPDRATEAFF	TGTGCCAGCAGTCCTCAACCGCCGGACAGGGCCACTGAAGCTTTCTTT
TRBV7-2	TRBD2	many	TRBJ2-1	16	CASSTRTSGFYNEQFF	TGTGCCAGCAGCACCCGGACTAGCGGGTTCTACAATGAGCAGTTCTTC
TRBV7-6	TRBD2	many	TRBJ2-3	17	CASSLGASGGLTDTQYF	TGTGCCAGCAGCTTAGGAGCTAGCGGGGGCCTCACAGATACGCAGTATTTT
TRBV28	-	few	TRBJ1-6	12	CASMSLGSPLHF	TGTGCCAGCATGAGTTTGGGTTCACCCCTCCACTTT
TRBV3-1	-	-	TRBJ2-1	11	CASSISWEQFF	TGTGCCAGCAGCATAAGCTGGGAGCAGTTCTTC
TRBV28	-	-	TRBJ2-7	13	CASRLNLGGPQYF	TGTGCCAGCAGGTTAAACCTGGGGGGTCCACAGTACTTC
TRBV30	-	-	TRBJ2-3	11	CAWSFPDTQYF	TGTGCCTGGAGTTTCCCCGATACGCAGTATTTT
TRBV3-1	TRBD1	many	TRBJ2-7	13	CASSQRTGGEQYF	TGTGCCAGCAGCCAACGGACAGGGGGCGAGCAGTACTTC
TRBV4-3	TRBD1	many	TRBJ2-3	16	CASSHRQGAKTDTQYF	TGCGCCAGCAGCCATCGACAGGGGGCTAAGACAGATACGCAGTATTTT
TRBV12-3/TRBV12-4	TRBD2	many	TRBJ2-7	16	CASSSSTSGSPYEQYF	TGTGCCAGCAGTTCCTCGACTAGCGGGAGCCCCTACGAGCAGTACTTC
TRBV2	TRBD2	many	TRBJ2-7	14	CASKLRGVLNEQYF	TGTGCCAGCAAGTTGCGGGGGGTCCTAAACGAGCAGTACTTC